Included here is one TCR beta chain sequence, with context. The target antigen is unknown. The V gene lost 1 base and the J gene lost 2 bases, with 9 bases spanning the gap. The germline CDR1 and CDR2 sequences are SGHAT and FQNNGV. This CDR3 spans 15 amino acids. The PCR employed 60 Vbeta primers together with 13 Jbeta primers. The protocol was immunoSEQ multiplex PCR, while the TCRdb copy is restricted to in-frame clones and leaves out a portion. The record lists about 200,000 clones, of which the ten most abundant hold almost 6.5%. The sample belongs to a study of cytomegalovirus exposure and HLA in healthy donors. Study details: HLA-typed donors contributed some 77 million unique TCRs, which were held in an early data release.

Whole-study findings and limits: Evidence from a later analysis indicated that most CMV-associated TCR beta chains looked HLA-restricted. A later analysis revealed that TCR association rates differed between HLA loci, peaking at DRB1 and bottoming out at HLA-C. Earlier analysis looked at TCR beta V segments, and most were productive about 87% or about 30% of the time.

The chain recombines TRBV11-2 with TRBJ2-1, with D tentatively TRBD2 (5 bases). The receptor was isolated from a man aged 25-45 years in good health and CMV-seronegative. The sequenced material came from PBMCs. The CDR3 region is CASSLGAGPYNEQFF. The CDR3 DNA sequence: TGTGCCAGCAGCTTAGGTGCGGGTCCCTACAATGAGCAGTTCTTC.